The 32 T cell receptor beta chains presented below share a single source sample, sequenced in a study of cytomegalovirus exposure and HLA in healthy donors. The PCR used 60 Vbeta and 13 Jbeta primers. This table comes from immunoSEQ multiplex PCR, and its TCRdb copy is limited to in-frame clones, with some not included. The sample has 70,000 to 95,000 clones, roughly 74% seen once; the top ten hold 2% to 2.5%. The material sequenced was PBMCs. The receptors were gathered from a man in his forties in good health and CMV-seronegative.

This chain links TRBV10-2 with TRBJ2-7; 8 bases match TRBD1. V gave up 8 bases and J gave up 0 bases; unmatched junction bases: 6. CDR3 size: 14 residues. CDR1 and CDR2 from the germline V gene are WSHSY and SAAADI. DNA for the CDR3: TGCGCCAGCGGGGGACAGGTGGACTCCTACGAGCAGTACTTC. This codes for CASGGQVDSYEQYF.

The chain is built from TRBV27 and TRBJ2-1, with 8 bases fitting TRBD2. This CDR3 is 18 amino acids long. Looked up from germline, CDR1 is MNHEY and CDR2 is SMNVEV (reference sequence). V was clipped by 2 bases and J by 0 bases; unmatched bases: 9. CDR3 residues: CASSLGSGIPSSYNEQFF. Here the CDR3 DNA reads TGTGCCAGCAGTTTAGGTAGCGGGATCCCCAGCTCCTACAATGAGCAGTTCTTC.

The V gene is TRBV5-6, the J gene TRBJ2-5; D possibly corresponds to TRBD2 (6 bases). Germline V CDR1 and CDR2: SGHDT, YYEEEE. V lost 2 bases and J lost 4, with 15 bases in between. CDR3 length: 15 residues. CDR3 DNA sequence: TGTGCCAGCAGCTTACGCGGGACCCGGGCAGAGACCCAGTACTTC. Translating gives CASSLRGTRAETQYF.

The chain carries TRBV6-5 and TRBJ1-5; 10 bases fit TRBD1. This CDR3 contains 13 residues. CDR1 is MNHEY and CDR2 is SVGAGI in the germline V gene. With V trimmed by 8 bases and J by 5 bases, 3 bases remained unmatched. The CDR3 protein is CASEGQGYQPQHF. The CDR3 DNA follows: TGTGCCAGCGAGGGACAGGGGTATCAGCCCCAGCATTTT.

This chain links TRBV18 with TRBJ1-2, with D hard to call. The V gene's germline CDR1 is KGHSH and CDR2 LQKENI. This CDR3 is 13 amino acids long. V dropped 2 bases and J dropped 3 bases, with 7 bases sitting between them. This CDR3 is CASSPGGDYGYTF. The CDR3 DNA reads TGTGCCAGCTCACCAGGAGGCGACTATGGCTACACCTTC.

The chain couples TRBV11-3 to TRBJ2-3; 9 positions agree with TRBD2. V lost 3 bases to trimming and J lost 5 bases; unmatched junction nucleotides: 12. The CDR3 runs to 17 residues. Per germline, CDR1 SGHNT and CDR2 YENEEA. This CDR3 is CASSFLLAGSMIDTQYF. DNA of the CDR3: TGTGCCAGCAGCTTCCTTCTAGCGGGGTCGATGATAGATACGCAGTATTTT.

The chain is built from TRBV25-1 and TRBJ1-1, with D possibly TRBD1 on 6 matching bases. Trimming cost V 6 bases and J 6 bases, with 17 bases left between them. The CDR3 extends over 14 amino acids. From germline, CDR1 is MGHDK and CDR2 SYGVNS. CDR3 residues: CASSAQGRGAEAFF. Here the CDR3 DNA reads TGTGCCAGCAGCGCACAAGGGAGGGGGGCTGAAGCTTTCTTT.

The rearrangement uses TRBV6-6 and TRBJ1-4; unclear D gene. This CDR3 is 15 amino acids long. Germline loops: CDR1 MNHNY, CDR2 SVGAGI (reference sequence). V lost 6 bases, J lost 8 bases, and 19 bases lay in between. The CDR3 DNA is TGTGCCAGCAGCCAACGTGCCTCCTCGGGGGAAAAACTGTTTTTT. Translation gives CASSQRASSGEKLFF.

The chain recombines TRBV2 with TRBJ1-3, with D tentatively TRBD1 (6 bases). Trimming cost V 9 bases and J 0 bases, with 9 bases left between them. Germline assignment: CDR1 SNHLY and CDR2 FYNNEI. This CDR3 spans 13 amino acids. CDR3 nucleotide sequence: TGTGCCAGTAAACAGGGCTCTGGAAACACCATATATTTT. Its protein product is CASKQGSGNTIYF.

The J gene is TRBJ2-7, the V gene TRBV7-8, with unresolved D. Trimming shortened V by 6 bases and J by 3 bases, and 12 bases separated the two germline ends. CDR3 length equals 13 residues. CDR1 and CDR2 (germline): SGHVS, FQNEAQ. CDR3 coding DNA: TGTGCCAGCAGACCACCGGGTCACTACGAGCAGTACTTC. This encodes CASRPPGHYEQYF.

This clone was found a few times. The chain is built from TRBV19 and TRBJ1-5, with D uncertain. This CDR3 has 13 residues. The germline V gene has CDR1 LNHDA and CDR2 SQIVND (reference sequence). Trimming removed 11 bases from V and 4 bases from J, with 15 bases in between. CDR3 nucleotides: TGTGCCTGCCAAGACCGGGAGAATCAGCCCCAGCATTTT. Translated, it gives CACQDRENQPQHF.

This clone was recorded at least ten times. V gene TRBV27 combines with J gene TRBJ1-5, with 7 bases that match TRBD1. Germline CDR1 is MNHEY and CDR2 is SMNVEV (reference sequence). Trimming cost V 4 bases and J 3 bases; bases outside gene matches: 3. This CDR3 is 14 amino acids long. The CDR3 spells CASSSTGYNQPQHF. The CDR3 nucleotides read TGTGCCAGCAGTTCGACAGGGTACAATCAGCCCCAGCATTTT.

The chain is built from TRBV27 and TRBJ1-5; no clear D gene. Per germline, CDR1 MNHEY and CDR2 SMNVEV (reference sequence). V was clipped by 9 bases and J by 2 bases, with 11 bases between them. This CDR3 has 13 amino acids. In DNA, the CDR3 is TGTGCCAGTAGGCGCCAGGGCAATCAGCCCCAGCATTTT. Encoded protein: CASRRQGNQPQHF.

V gene TRBV6-1 combines with J gene TRBJ1-2, with no clear D. The CDR3 has 14 residues. Trimming left V 2 bases short and J 2 bases short, with 9 bases between. Germline V lookup: CDR1 MNHNS, CDR2 SASEGT. The CDR3 DNA is TGTGCCAGCAGTGAATGGGGAGTGAACTATGGCTACACCTTC. Its translation is CASSEWGVNYGYTF.

In this sample, this clone turned up a few times. This chain uses TRBV5-6 with TRBJ2-7, with D possibly matching TRBD1 (6 bases). This CDR3 is 12 amino acids long. V gave up 4 bases and J gave up 3 bases, with 8 bases separating them. Germline CDR1 and CDR2: SGHDT and YYEEEE. Here the CDR3 DNA reads TGTGCCAGCAGCCGGACAGTCTACGAGCAGTACTTC. Its translation is CASSRTVYEQYF.

The gene calls are TRBV5-1 and TRBJ1-6; 10 bases are a match to TRBD1. CDR1 and CDR2 from the germline V gene are SGHRS and YFSETQ. V shed 4 bases, J shed 8 bases, and the junction held 6 bases outside the gene matches. There are 15 residues in the CDR3. CDR3 in DNA: TGCGCCAGCAGCACGGGACAGGGGAAAGATTCACCCCTCCACTTT. This sequence encodes CASSTGQGKDSPLHF.

The rearrangement links TRBV7-2 to TRBJ1-1; D is undetermined. The CDR3 loop spans 13 amino acids. The V gene's germline CDR1 is SGHTA and CDR2 FQGNSA. The V end lost 1 base, the J end lost 1 base, and 4 bases lay between the germline ends. CDR3 sequence (DNA): TGTGCCAGCAGCTTAGGGCAGAACACTGAAGCTTTCTTT. Amino acids: CASSLGQNTEAFF.

V gene TRBV30 combines with J gene TRBJ1-2; possibly TRBD1 for D (5 bases). V was cut by 2 bases and J by 2 bases, with 9 bases left in between. The CDR3 loop spans 13 amino acids. Per the germline V gene, CDR1 is GTSNPN and CDR2 is SVGIG (reference sequence). The CDR3 DNA follows: TGTGCCTGGAGTCCGACAGACAACTATGGCTACACCTTC. Its translation: CAWSPTDNYGYTF.

This chain joins TRBV9 and TRBJ2-7; tentative D call: TRBD2 (6 bases). V was trimmed by 0 bases and J by 4 bases, leaving 14 bases between them. CDR1 and CDR2 from the germline V gene are SGDLS and YYNGEE. The CDR3 extends over 15 amino acids. The CDR3 reads CASSVEPSAPYEQYF. The CDR3 DNA follows: TGTGCCAGCAGCGTAGAGCCTAGCGCCCCTTACGAGCAGTACTTC.

The table lists this clone with a few counts. This chain joins TRBV6-5 and TRBJ2-7; D is perhaps TRBD1 (5 bases). Trimming took off 2 bases at V and 0 bases at J, with 8 bases between the two ends. CDR3 size: 14 residues. Germline CDR1 MNHEY, CDR2 SVGAGI. CDR3 nucleotides: TGTGCCAGCAGTTACAAGACAGCCTCCTACGAGCAGTACTTC. This encodes CASSYKTASYEQYF.

The rearrangement links TRBV29-1 to TRBJ1-2, with D maybe TRBD1 (6 bases). Trimming cost V 3 bases and J 8 bases, with 10 bases left between them. The V gene's germline CDR1 is SQVTM and CDR2 ANQGSEA. The CDR3 consists of 11 residues. This chain's CDR3 is CSVDRRGGYTF. In DNA form, the CDR3 reads TGCAGCGTTGATCGCAGGGGAGGCTACACCTTC.

V is TRBV6-5 and J is TRBJ2-7; 12 positions agree with TRBD1. CDR3 length: 15 residues. Trimming cost V 6 bases and J 5 bases; bases outside gene matches: 8. Germline CDR1 is MNHEY and CDR2 is SVGAGI. The CDR3 bases are TGTGCCAGCAGACGGATGGGACAGGGGGCAAACGAGCAGTACTTC. Amino acids: CASRRMGQGANEQYF.

V gene TRBV7-6 combines with J gene TRBJ1-1; D uncertain. This CDR3 is built from 12 residues. V lost 5 bases, J lost 10 bases, and 14 bases lay in between. CDR1 and CDR2 (germline): SGHVS, FNYEAQ. CDR3 DNA: TGTGCCAGCAGCCAAAGGTCCGAGGCAGCTTTCTTT. Amino acid sequence: CASSQRSEAAFF.

The chain is built from TRBV2 and TRBJ2-2, with TRBD1 matching 8 bases. The CDR3 length is 15 residues. Trimming at V came to 3 bases and at J to 4 bases, leaving 4 bases not matched to a gene. Germline CDR1 and CDR2: SNHLY and FYNNEI. The CDR3 nucleotides are TGTGCCAGCAGTGAGGGCAGGGGGCGCACCGGGGAGCTGTTTTTT. Translated: CASSEGRGRTGELFF.

V is TRBV5-1 and J is TRBJ2-5, with D perhaps matching TRBD2 (5 bases). Germline loops: CDR1 SGHRS, CDR2 YFSETQ. Deletions cut 6 bases from V and 4 bases from J, with 16 bases between. The CDR3 sequence is 14 residues long. CDR3 residues: CASKLEVFGETQYF. The CDR3 region has the DNA TGCGCCAGCAAGCTGGAGGTTTTCGGAGAGACCCAGTACTTC.

This clone was detected many times. The chain carries TRBV28 and TRBJ2-2, with 8 bases that match TRBD1. The CDR3 has 13 amino acids. The germline gives CDR1 MDHEN, CDR2 SYDVKM. V lost 7 bases to trimming and J lost 4 bases; unmatched junction nucleotides: 2. The CDR3 spells CASMQGATGELFF. The CDR3 region has the DNA TGTGCCAGCATGCAGGGGGCCACCGGGGAGCTGTTTTTT.

This clone was recorded a few times. The CDR3 loop reads CASSAGFSQPQHF. The CDR3 nucleotides are TGTGCCAGTAGTGCGGGCTTCAGTCAGCCCCAGCATTTT. J is TRBJ1-5 and V is TRBV19, with no clear D. The V end was cut by 5 bases, the J end by 6 bases, with 11 bases between. This CDR3 spans 13 amino acids. Per germline, CDR1 LNHDA and CDR2 SQIVND (reference sequence).

J is TRBJ2-2 and V is TRBV7-9, with no clear D. The CDR3 sequence is 10 residues long. Germline V gene sequence: CDR1 SEHNR, CDR2 FQNEAQ (reference sequence). The CDR3 sequence: CSCRRGELFF. Written as DNA, the CDR3 is TGTTCCTGCCGTCGGGGGGAGCTGTTTTTT. The variable domain in full, completed from reference TRBV7-9 and TRBJ2-2, reads DTGVSQNPRHKITKRGQNVTFRCDPISEHNRLYWYRQTLGQGPEFLTYFQNEAQLEKSRLLSDRFSAERPKGSFSTLEIQRTEQGDSAMYLCSCRRGELFFGEGSRLTVL.

CDR3 sequence: CASSLVQGNIQYF. CDR3 in DNA: TGTGCCAGCAGTTTGGTACAGGGGAACATTCAGTACTTC. The V call is TRBV28, the J call TRBJ2-4; 7 positions agree with TRBD1. CDR1 MDHEN and CDR2 SYDVKM come from the germline V gene. V dropped 3 bases and J dropped 7; count of bases not matched to a gene: 3. This CDR3 is built from 13 residues.

The genes are TRBV2 and TRBJ1-1; D is perhaps TRBD1 (5 bases). The CDR3 is 13 amino acids. V gave up 6 bases and J gave up 4 bases, with 12 bases separating them. Germline CDR1 and CDR2: SNHLY and FYNNEI. CDR3 sequence reads: CASSDGGSTEAFF. In DNA form, the CDR3 reads TGTGCCAGCAGCGACGGGGGGAGCACTGAAGCTTTCTTT.

This clone turned up a few times. A junction boundary mismatches the germline segment, possibly from a read error. The CDR3 DNA sequence: TGTTCCAGCAGCTTAGGGGGCGGCACTGAAGCTTTCTTT. It specifies CSSSLGGGTEAFF. This rearrangement joins TRBV7-9 to TRBJ1-1, with 7 bases fitting TRBD1. CDR3 length equals 13 residues. Germline V gene data show CDR1 as SEHNR and CDR2 as FQNEAQ (reference sequence).

This clone was detected only a few times. This rearrangement joins TRBV19 to TRBJ2-1; D gene uncertain. V was trimmed by 1 base and J by 4 bases, leaving 8 bases between them. This CDR3 has 14 residues. Germline lookup yields CDR1 LNHDA and CDR2 SQIVND (reference sequence). CDR3 residues: CASSIAGQYNEQFF. The CDR3, as DNA: TGTGCCAGTAGTATAGCTGGGCAATACAATGAGCAGTTCTTC. Variable domain in full (rest from reference TRBV19 and TRBJ2-1): DGGITQSPKYLFRKEGQNVTLSCEQNLNHDAMYWYRQDPGQGLRLIYYSQIVNDFQKGDIAEGYSVSREKKESFPLTVTSAQKNPTAFYLCASSIAGQYNEQFFGPGTRLTVL.